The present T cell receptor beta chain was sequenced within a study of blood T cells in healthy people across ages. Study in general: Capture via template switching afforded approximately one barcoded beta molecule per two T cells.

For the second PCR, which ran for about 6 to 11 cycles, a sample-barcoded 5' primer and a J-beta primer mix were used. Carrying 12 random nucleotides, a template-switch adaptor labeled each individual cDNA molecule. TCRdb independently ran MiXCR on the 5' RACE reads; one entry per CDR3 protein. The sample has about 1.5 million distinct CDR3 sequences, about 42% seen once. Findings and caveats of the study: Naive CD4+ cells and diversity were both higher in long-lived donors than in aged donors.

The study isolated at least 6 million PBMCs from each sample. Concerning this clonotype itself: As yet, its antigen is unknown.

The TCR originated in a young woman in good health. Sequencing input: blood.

The CDR3 reads CATSSATGTGGAGSNQPQHF. The CDR3 DNA sequence: TGTGCCACCAGCAGTGCGACCGGGACAGGGGGCGCGGGAAGCAATCAGCCCCAGCATTTT. The V gene is TRBV15, the J gene TRBJ1-5; 12 bases fit TRBD1. This CDR3 comprises 20 residues. Unmatched junction bases numbered 13, after V lost 3 bases and J lost 1 base. CDR1 and CDR2 (germline): LNHNV, YYDKDF (reference sequence).